This TCR beta chain appears in the sequencing data of a study of radiation and T cells in renal cell carcinoma. Findings of the study overall: Baseline intratumoral clonotype presence is unknown without pretreatment biopsies. Top tumor clonotypes rose in blood 2 weeks post-radiation, then contracted.

Described time point: blood 4 weeks post-SBRT, at nephrectomy. Regarding treatment: 15 Gy SBRT to primary tumor, nephrectomy 4 weeks later. Serial blood draws occurred at baseline and 2 and 4 weeks post-SBRT. Clear cell pathology was present in this patient's renal cell carcinoma. Germline loops: CDR1 LNHDA, CDR2 SQIVND (reference sequence). V was pared by 5 bases and J by 1 base, with 13 bases between. This CDR3 has 15 residues. Of note for this clone: What it binds is unknown.

The assay was immunoSEQ multiplex PCR, and TCRdb's table has in-frame clones only and misses some. This table has some 78,000 clones, roughly nine tenths appearing once. V gene TRBV19 combines with J gene TRBJ2-3; D not resolved. The sequenced sample was blood, obtained from a patient whose treatment included radiotherapy and nephrectomy. The sequence derives from a woman aged 70-85 years with renal cell carcinoma. The CDR3 DNA reads as TGTGCCAGTAGTTCATATGGGGATGGCACAGATACGCAGTATTTT. Its translation: CASSSYGDGTDTQYF.